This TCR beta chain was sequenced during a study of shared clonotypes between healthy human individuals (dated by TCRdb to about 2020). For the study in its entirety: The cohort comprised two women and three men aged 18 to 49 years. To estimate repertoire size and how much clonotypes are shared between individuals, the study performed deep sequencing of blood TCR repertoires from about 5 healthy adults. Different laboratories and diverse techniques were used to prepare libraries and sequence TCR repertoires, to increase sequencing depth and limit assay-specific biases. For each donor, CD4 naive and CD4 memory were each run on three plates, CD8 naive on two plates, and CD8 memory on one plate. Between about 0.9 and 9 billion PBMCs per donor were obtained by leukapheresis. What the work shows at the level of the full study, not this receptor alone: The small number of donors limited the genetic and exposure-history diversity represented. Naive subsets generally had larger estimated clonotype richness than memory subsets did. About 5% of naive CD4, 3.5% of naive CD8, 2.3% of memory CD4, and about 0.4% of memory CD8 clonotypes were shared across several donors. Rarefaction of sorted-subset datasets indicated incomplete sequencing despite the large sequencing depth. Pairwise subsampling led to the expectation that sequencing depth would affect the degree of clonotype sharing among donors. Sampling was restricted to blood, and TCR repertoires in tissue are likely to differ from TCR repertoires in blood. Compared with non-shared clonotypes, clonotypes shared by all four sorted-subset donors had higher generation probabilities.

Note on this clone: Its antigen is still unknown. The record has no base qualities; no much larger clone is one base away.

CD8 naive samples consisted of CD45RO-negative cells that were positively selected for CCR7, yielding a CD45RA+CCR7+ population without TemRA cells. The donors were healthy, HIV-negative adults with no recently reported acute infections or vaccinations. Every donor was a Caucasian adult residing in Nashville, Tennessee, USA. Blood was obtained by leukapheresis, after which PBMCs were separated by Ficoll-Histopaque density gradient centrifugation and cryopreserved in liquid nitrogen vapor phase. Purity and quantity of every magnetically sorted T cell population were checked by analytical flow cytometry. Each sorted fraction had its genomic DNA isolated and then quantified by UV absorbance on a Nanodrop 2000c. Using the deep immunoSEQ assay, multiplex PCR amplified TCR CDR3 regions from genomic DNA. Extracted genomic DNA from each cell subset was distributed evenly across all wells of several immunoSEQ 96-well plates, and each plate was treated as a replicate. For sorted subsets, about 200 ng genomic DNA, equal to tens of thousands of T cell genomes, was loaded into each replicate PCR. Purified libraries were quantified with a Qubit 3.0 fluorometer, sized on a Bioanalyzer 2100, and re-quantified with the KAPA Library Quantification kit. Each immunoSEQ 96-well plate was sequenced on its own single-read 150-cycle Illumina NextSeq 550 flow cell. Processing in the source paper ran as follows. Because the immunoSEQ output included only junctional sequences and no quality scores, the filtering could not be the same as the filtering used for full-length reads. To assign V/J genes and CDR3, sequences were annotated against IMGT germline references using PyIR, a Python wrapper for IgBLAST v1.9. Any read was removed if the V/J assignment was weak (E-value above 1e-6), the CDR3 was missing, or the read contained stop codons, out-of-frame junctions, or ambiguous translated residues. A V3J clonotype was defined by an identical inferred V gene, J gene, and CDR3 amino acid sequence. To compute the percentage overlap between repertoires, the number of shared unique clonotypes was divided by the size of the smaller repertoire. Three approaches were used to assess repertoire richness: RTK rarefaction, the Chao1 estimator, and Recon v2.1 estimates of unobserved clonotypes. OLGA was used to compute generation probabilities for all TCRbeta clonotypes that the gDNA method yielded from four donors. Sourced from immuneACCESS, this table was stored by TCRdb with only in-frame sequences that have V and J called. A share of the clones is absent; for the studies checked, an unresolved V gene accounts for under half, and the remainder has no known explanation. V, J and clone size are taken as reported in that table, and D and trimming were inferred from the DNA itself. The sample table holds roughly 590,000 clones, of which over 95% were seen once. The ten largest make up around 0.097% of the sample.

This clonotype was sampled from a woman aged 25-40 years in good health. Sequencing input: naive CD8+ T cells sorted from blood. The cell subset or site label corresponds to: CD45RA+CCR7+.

The DNA sequence follows: TGTGCCAGCAGCTTGGCGGCAACCGGGGAGCTGTTTTTT. It translates to CASSLAATGELFF. The rearranged chain carries TRBV5-4 and TRBJ2-2, with the identity of the D gene unclear. The germline V gene (reference sequence) sets CDR1 to SGHNT and CDR2 to YYREEE. V drops 0 bases and J drops 5 bases, leaving 5 bases in between. The CDR3 runs 13 residues from the cysteine to the phenylalanine. Only the CDR3 DNA stays, 39 bases, in frame from base 1.